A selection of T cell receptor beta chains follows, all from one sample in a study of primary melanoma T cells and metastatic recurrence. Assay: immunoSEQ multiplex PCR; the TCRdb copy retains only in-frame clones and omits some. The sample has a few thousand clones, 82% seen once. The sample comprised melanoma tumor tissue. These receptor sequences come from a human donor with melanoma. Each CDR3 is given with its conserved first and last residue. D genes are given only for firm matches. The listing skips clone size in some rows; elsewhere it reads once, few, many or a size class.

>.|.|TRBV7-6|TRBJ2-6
TGTGCCAGCAGCTTACGCTCTGGGGCCAACGTCCTGACTTTC
CASSLRSGANVLTF
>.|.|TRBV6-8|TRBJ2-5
TGTGCCACCCGGCGGACAGACCAAGAGACCCAGTACTTC
CATRRTDQETQYF
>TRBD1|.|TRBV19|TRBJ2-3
TGTGCCAGTAACCCTCGGACAGGAATAGGGACAGATACGCAGTATTTT
CASNPRTGIGTDTQYF
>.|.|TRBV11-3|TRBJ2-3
TGTGCCAGCAGCTTTTTAGGGGCCCCCACAGATACGCAGTATTTT
CASSFLGAPTDTQYF
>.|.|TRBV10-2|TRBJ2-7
TGCGCCAGCAGCCCCCCTTCCTACGAGCAGTACTTC
CASSPPSYEQYF
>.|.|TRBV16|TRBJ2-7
TGTGCCAGCAGCCTTCTCGGGGGGCGACTAAACGAGCAGTACTTC
CASSLLGGRLNEQYF
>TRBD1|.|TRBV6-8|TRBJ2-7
TGTGCCAGCAGTGTTCGACAGGGGGACTACGAGCAGTACTTC
CASSVRQGDYEQYF
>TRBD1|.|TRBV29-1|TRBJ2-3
TGCAGCGTTGCCGGGACAGTGACCTTCACATCTAGCACAGATACGCAGTATTTT
CSVAGTVTFTSSTDTQYF
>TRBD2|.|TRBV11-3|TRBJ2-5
TGTGCCAGCAGCGCGGAACTAGCGGGGGCCACCCAGTACTTC
CASSAELAGATQYF
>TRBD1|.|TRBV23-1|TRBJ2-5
TGCGCCAGCAGTCAAGGGGACAGGGGGCGTCTGGGGGAGACCCAGTACTTC
CASSQGDRGRLGETQYF
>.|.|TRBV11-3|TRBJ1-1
TGTGCCAGCAGCTTAGTAACCGGGGCGACTGAAGCTTTCTTT
CASSLVTGATEAFF
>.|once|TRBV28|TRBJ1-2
TGTGCCAGCAGTTTCCTTCGGGGAGGGGGGTCCTATGGCTACACCTTC
CASSFLRGGGSYGYTF
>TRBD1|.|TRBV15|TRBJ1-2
TGTGCCACCAGCAGGCCGGACAGGGGGGCCTATGGCTACACCTTC
CATSRPDRGAYGYTF
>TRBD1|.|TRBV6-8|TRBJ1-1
TGTGCCAGCAGGAGAGACAGGGGGCATGGGACTGAAGCTTTCTTT
CASRRDRGHGTEAFF
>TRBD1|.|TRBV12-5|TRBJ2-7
TGTGCTAGTGGTTTGGATAGGGGACAGGGGGCGCGGGAGCAGTACTTC
CASGLDRGQGAREQYF
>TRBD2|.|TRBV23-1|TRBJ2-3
TGCGCCAGCAGCCAGATCCGGACTAGCGGAGGCACAGATACGCAGTATTTT
CASSQIRTSGGTDTQYF